Below, 5 T cell receptor beta chains from the same sample are listed, as sequenced in a study of blood T cell repertoires in COVID-19 (dated by TCRdb to the early 2020s). The library was produced with the immunoSEQ multiplex PCR assay. Not all clones reach the TCRdb copy of this immuneACCESS table, which keeps in-frame sequences only. Checked studies attribute under half of the gap to unresolved V genes and leave the rest unexplained. Counted in this sample were some 130,000 clones; around three quarters of them appeared once. Approximately 3.6% of the sample is held by the ten biggest clonotypes. Sequenced sample: peripheral blood. The receptors stem from a man aged 55 to 70 with acute or convalescent COVID-19.

This clone came up once. V and J are TRBV5-3 and TRBJ2-5; 7 positions agree with TRBD1. TRBV5-3 is an ORF, and what it does is uncertain. The CDR3 extends over 13 amino acids. J lost 2 bases, V lost 4 bases, and 2 bases had no gene match. The CDR3 protein is CARSPGQQETQYF. CDR3 in DNA: TGTGCCAGAAGCCCGGGACAGCAAGAGACCCAGTACTTC.

The J gene is TRBJ2-5, the V gene TRBV28; 16 bases line up with TRBD2. The CDR3 runs to 19 residues. The V and J ends lost 6 bases and 3 bases, in that order; junction bases with no gene match: 13. Per the germline V gene, CDR1 is MDHEN and CDR2 is SYDVKM. The CDR3 here is CASSTARGTSGREEETQYF. DNA of the CDR3: TGTGCCAGCAGCACAGCAAGGGGGACTAGCGGGAGGGAGGAAGAGACCCAGTACTTC. Using reference TRBV28 and TRBJ2-5 for the parts outside the CDR3, the full variable domain is DVKVTQSSRYLVKRTGEKVFLECVQDMDHENMFWYRQDPGLGLRLIYFSYDVKMKEKGDIPEGYSVSREKKERFSLILESASTNQTSMYLCASSTARGTSGREEETQYFGPGTRLLVL.

The rearrangement joins TRBV24-1 to TRBJ2-7; 7 nucleotides agree with TRBD2. Germline values: CDR1 KGHDR, CDR2 SFDVKD. The CDR3 contains 16 residues. Trimming cost V 4 bases and J 5 bases; bases outside gene matches: 13. The chain's CDR3 is CATSDSGGGVEDEQYF. In DNA, the CDR3 is TGTGCCACCAGTGACTCCGGGGGAGGGGTCGAGGACGAGCAGTACTTC.

This CDR3 is CASSSSQGNYGYTF. The CDR3 nucleotides are TGTGCCAGCAGCTCATCACAGGGTAACTATGGCTACACCTTC. This chain links TRBV7-9 with TRBJ1-2; TRBD1 is a possible D gene (6 bases). Trimming took 4 bases from V and 1 from J, leaving 10 bases between them. Per germline, CDR1 SEHNR and CDR2 FQNEAQ (reference sequence). The CDR3 has 14 amino acids.

The chain links TRBV28 to TRBJ2-7, with a tentative D call TRBD1 (6 bases). This CDR3 has 13 amino acids. Germline V gives CDR1 MDHEN, CDR2 SYDVKM. Between the trimmed V and J ends, which lost 2 bases and 5 bases, there was a span of 10 bases. CDR3 in amino acids: CASSLGGSHEQYF. The CDR3 DNA sequence: TGTGCCAGCAGTTTAGGGGGCAGCCACGAGCAGTACTTC.